Below, 31 T cell receptor beta chains from the same sample are listed, as sequenced in a study of T-cell memory formation after mild COVID-19 listed by TCRdb under 2021. Libraries were prepared through 5' RACE. Sequencing took place on an Illumina NovaSeq 6000. The raw public reads went through TCRdb reprocessing: fastp at Q25, MiXCR clone calling, in-frame beta chains kept. Each record represents a unique CDR3 protein, reported with the most common genes and DNA among its rows. The sample includes hundreds of thousands of distinct CDR3 sequences, with less than 25% observed a single time. The ten largest clones add up to roughly 14% of the sample. The sequencing input was PBMCs or a T cell subset sorted from them (not recorded which). Every receptor here comes from an adult woman who had mild COVID-19 (a few samples of this study predate the infection). The sample titles of this study are shuffled in the database, so cell type and time point are left out; the donor was told from shared clones.

This clonotype is labeled as medium-sized. The CDR3 DNA follows: TGTGCCAGTAAGCCGGGACAGCACACAGATACGCAGTATTTT. Protein: CASKPGQHTDTQYF. The rearrangement uses TRBV12-3 or TRBV12-4 and TRBJ2-3; 7 positions match TRBD1. V gave up 9 bases and J gave up 2 bases; unmatched junction bases: 8. This CDR3 is built from 14 residues.

The gene calls are TRBV29-1 and TRBJ2-2, with 7 bases that match TRBD2. Germline-derived CDR1 and CDR2 are SQVTM and ANQGSEA. V shed 5 bases and J 4 bases; nucleotides not matched to a gene: 10. This CDR3 has 15 amino acids. The DNA of the CDR3 is TGCAGCGTTATTTTGGCGGGAGTGAGCACCGGGGAGCTGTTTTTT. Residues: CSVILAGVSTGELFF.

J is TRBJ2-2 and V is TRBV9; 8 positions agree with TRBD1. After removal of 4 bases from V and 7 bases from J, the junction contained 6 bases not matched to a gene. There are 14 residues in the CDR3. Germline assignment: CDR1 SGDLS and CDR2 YYNGEE. The CDR3: CASSTRTGSGELFF. The CDR3 DNA reads TGTGCCAGCAGCACCCGGACAGGGAGCGGGGAGCTGTTTTTT.

This clonotype was seen only once. This CDR3 is CASSDFEGFTDTQYF. CDR3 coding DNA: TGTGCCAGCAGTGATTTTGAGGGATTCACAGATACGCAGTATTTT. The rearrangement links TRBV2 to TRBJ2-3; D may be TRBD2 (5 bases). CDR3 size: 15 residues. The V and J ends lost 3 bases and 2 bases respectively, with 12 bases between them. Germline loops: CDR1 SNHLY, CDR2 FYNNEI.

The rearrangement links TRBV30 to TRBJ2-7, with D possibly called TRBD1 or TRBD2 (5 bases each). The CDR3 runs 13 residues. V lost 8 bases, J lost 3 bases, and 17 bases lay in between. Per germline, CDR1 GTSNPN and CDR2 SVGIG (reference sequence). The CDR3, as DNA: TGTGCCACCAGCCCGGGACGGCACTACGAGCAGTACTTC. This codes for CATSPGRHYEQYF.

The rearrangement joins TRBV27 to TRBJ2-7; 7 nucleotides align to TRBD2. CDR1 is MNHEY, CDR2 SMNVEV, per germline (reference sequence). Trimming took 2 bases from V and 2 from J; bases not matched to a gene: 18. The CDR3 covers 19 residues. In DNA form, the CDR3 reads TGTGCCAGCAGTTTACTCGCGGGAGTCCCTCGAGGGAGTACCTACGAGCAGTACTTC. Amino acids: CASSLLAGVPRGSTYEQYF.

In this sample, this clonotype turned up a few times. The chain uses TRBV11-1 and TRBJ2-7, with D maybe TRBD2 (5 bases). The germline V and J ends were trimmed by 6 bases and 3 bases, with 15 bases remaining between them. The germline gives CDR1 SGHAT, CDR2 FQDESV (reference sequence). This CDR3 has 14 amino acids. In DNA form, the CDR3 reads TGTGCCAGCAGTTCCCGGGGTCTTCTCTACGAGCAGTACTTC. Protein sequence: CASSSRGLLYEQYF.

The chain combines TRBV27 with TRBJ2-3; 10 bases are shared with TRBD1. The V and J ends lost 4 bases and 7 bases, in that order; junction bases with no gene match: 11. The CDR3 has 16 amino acids. The V gene's germline CDR1 is MNHEY and CDR2 SMNVEV (reference sequence). The CDR3 nucleotides read TGTGCCAGCAGTTCCCCAGGGACAGGGGAACGAAATACGCAGTATTTT. This codes for CASSSPGTGERNTQYF.

The chain is built from TRBV6-5 and TRBJ2-5; 9 bases fit TRBD1. With V trimmed by 5 bases and J by 5 bases, 12 bases remained unmatched. Germline CDR1 reads MNHEY; CDR2 reads SVGAGI. The CDR3 extends over 16 amino acids. The CDR3 sequence is CASSGSGTGMRETQYF. The CDR3, as DNA: TGTGCCAGCAGTGGATCCGGGACAGGGATGAGGGAGACCCAGTACTTC.

The CDR3 DNA reads as TGTGCCAGCAGCGACTCTTACGGTCTCTCCTACGAGCAGTACTTC. The encoded protein is CASSDSYGLSYEQYF. J is TRBJ2-7 and V is TRBV4-2; D not certain. The CDR3 extends over 15 amino acids. Germline lookup yields CDR1 LGHNA and CDR2 YNFKEQ. Trimming pared 5 bases from V and 0 bases from J, leaving 14 bases between.

This clonotype was counted only a few times. The chain recombines TRBV3-1 with TRBJ2-7; possibly TRBD2 for D (5 bases). From germline, CDR1 is LGHDT and CDR2 YNNKEL (reference sequence). The V end was cut by 1 base, the J end by 3 bases, with 13 bases between. The CDR3 runs to 15 residues. DNA for the CDR3: TGTGCCAGCAGCCAAGGTCCCGGGGTCTTCTACGAGCAGTACTTC. This translates into CASSQGPGVFYEQYF.

This clonotype was seen a handful of times. The chain recombines TRBV5-1 with TRBJ2-2; no firm D call. The CDR3 is 13 residues long. Germline V gene lookup returns CDR1 SGHRS and CDR2 YFSETQ. The V gene lost 4 bases and the J gene lost 9 bases, with 13 bases spanning the gap. In nucleotides, the CDR3 is TGCGCCAGCAGCATCAGTGCACGCCGGGAGCTGTTTTTT. Its translation: CASSISARRELFF.

This chain links TRBV29-1 with TRBJ2-1, with 8 bases lining up with TRBD1. Germline CDR1 SQVTM, CDR2 ANQGSEA. This CDR3 region has 13 residues. V dropped 6 bases and J dropped 6; count of bases not matched to a gene: 7. CDR3 coding DNA: TGCAGCGTCTGGACAGGGCCTACCAATGAGCAGTTCTTC. This translates into CSVWTGPTNEQFF.

Only a few counts were recorded for this clonotype. J is TRBJ2-7 and V is TRBV18; possibly TRBD2 for D (5 bases). Trimming removed 3 bases from V and 7 bases from J, with 13 bases in between. This CDR3 spans 13 amino acids. Germline CDR1 KGHSH, CDR2 LQKENI. The CDR3, as DNA: TGTGCCAGCTCACCGGTGGGAGCAAGGGAGCAGTACTTC. Its protein is CASSPVGAREQYF.

This chain links TRBV13 with TRBJ2-7; perhaps TRBD2 as D (6 bases). This CDR3 region has 15 residues. In germline, CDR1 is PRHDT, CDR2 FYEKMQ (reference sequence). Trimming took 5 bases from V and 4 from J, leaving 18 bases between them. CDR3 region: CASSRTGGVQYEQYF. As DNA, the CDR3 is TGTGCCAGCAGCCGGACCGGGGGAGTCCAATACGAGCAGTACTTC.

This clonotype turned up a few times. CDR3 residues: CATSSSRGLETQYF. CDR3 DNA sequence: TGTGCCACCAGCAGTTCGAGGGGGCTTGAGACCCAGTACTTC. The V and J genes are TRBV15 and TRBJ2-5, with 7 bases fitting TRBD1. CDR3 length: 14 amino acids. J lost 5 bases, V lost 3 bases, and 6 bases had no gene match. The V gene's germline CDR1 is LNHNV and CDR2 YYDKDF (reference sequence).

The chain has TRBV14 and TRBJ2-7; no reliable D call. Trimming stripped 1 base from V and 9 bases from J, with 7 bases between. The CDR3 has 11 amino acids. Looked up from germline, CDR1 is SGHDN and CDR2 is FVKESK. CDR3 protein: CASSQGSVQYF. The CDR3 DNA follows: TGTGCCAGCAGCCAAGGGTCAGTGCAGTACTTC. Together with reference TRBV14 and TRBJ2-7, the CDR3 gives the full variable domain: EAGVTQFPSHSVIEKGQTVTLRCDPISGHDNLYWYRRVMGKEIKFLLHFVKESKQDESGMPNNRFLAERTGGTYSTLKVQPAELEDSGVYFCASSQGSVQYFGPGTRLTVT.

The chain joins TRBV5-1 to TRBJ1-6, with 9 nucleotides matching TRBD1. Germline assignment: CDR1 SGHRS and CDR2 YFSETQ. With 4 bases clipped from V and 8 bases from J, the junction kept 7 bases outside the gene matches. The CDR3 runs 15 residues. The CDR3 nucleotides are TGCGCCAGCAGCCGGACAGGGGTTATTGATTCACCCCTCCACTTT. Protein sequence: CASSRTGVIDSPLHF.

This clonotype came up many times. The gene calls are TRBV2 and TRBJ2-5, with 8 bases identical to TRBD2. V was clipped by 0 bases and J by 2 bases; unmatched bases: 8. This CDR3 is 17 amino acids long. CDR1 and CDR2 from the germline V gene are SNHLY and FYNNEI. DNA of the CDR3: TGTGCCAGCAGTGAAGCGCCCCCGATAGCGGGACAAGAGACCCAGTACTTC. Translation gives CASSEAPPIAGQETQYF.

This clonotype was picked up a small number of times. This chain connects TRBV4-2 to TRBJ2-7; TRBD2 aligns across 13 bases. The CDR3 length is 19 residues. CDR1 LGHNA and CDR2 YNFKEQ come from the germline V gene. V lost 3 bases, J lost 0 bases, and 11 bases stayed unmatched. The DNA for the CDR3 is TGTGCCAGCAGCCATCGCACCGGGACTAGCGGGATCCTCTCCTACGAGCAGTACTTC. It specifies CASSHRTGTSGILSYEQYF.

This chain connects TRBV6-2 or TRBV6-3 to TRBJ2-2; D ambiguous. CDR1 is MNHEY, CDR2 SVGEGT, per germline. This CDR3 has 14 residues. V gave up 7 bases and J gave up 5 bases, with 14 bases separating them. CDR3 protein: CASNLGPTTGELFF. As DNA, the CDR3 is TGTGCCAGCAATTTAGGCCCGACGACCGGGGAGCTGTTTTTT.

This clonotype appeared a few times. The chain joins TRBV7-9 to TRBJ2-7, with TRBD1 identical over 9 bases. The CDR3 length is 13 residues. With V trimmed by 5 bases and J by 7 bases, 6 bases remained unmatched. CDR1 is SEHNR, CDR2 FQNEAQ, per germline (reference sequence). The CDR3 region has the DNA TGTGCCAGCAGCCCCCGGGACAGGGAAGAGCAGTACTTC. Amino acids: CASSPRDREEQYF.

This chain joins TRBV6-2 or TRBV6-3 and TRBJ2-3; D is ambiguous. The CDR3 totals 15 residues. Trimming took 2 bases from V and 0 from J, leaving 9 bases between them. CDR1 and CDR2 from the germline V gene are MNHEY and SVGEGT. The CDR3: CASSYVGLSTDTQYF. The CDR3, as DNA: TGTGCCAGCAGTTACGTGGGCCTTAGCACAGATACGCAGTATTTT.

Only a few counts were recorded for this clonotype. The chain has TRBV7-6 and TRBJ2-6; D is perhaps TRBD1 (5 bases). Trimming stripped 2 bases from V and 4 bases from J, with 21 bases between. The CDR3 covers 19 residues. From germline, CDR1 is SGHVS and CDR2 FNYEAQ. This chain's CDR3 is CASSLYQGPPPSGANVLTF. Written as DNA, the CDR3 is TGTGCCAGCAGCTTATACCAGGGTCCCCCCCCATCCGGGGCCAACGTCCTGACTTTC. The whole variable domain, remainder taken from reference TRBV7-6 and TRBJ2-6, is GAGVSQSPRYKVTKRGQDVALRCDPISGHVSLYWYRQALGQGPEFLTYFNYEAQQDKSGLPNDRFSAERPEGSISTLTIQRTEQRDSAMYRCASSLYQGPPPSGANVLTFGAGSRLTVL.

The chain links TRBV20-1 to TRBJ2-7, with D uncertain. The germline gives CDR1 DFQATT, CDR2 SNEGSKA (reference sequence). V was shortened by 6 bases and J by 1 base, with 19 bases between the two germline ends. The CDR3 runs to 15 residues. The CDR3 nucleotides are TGCAGTGCCATCCCCCCACTGCAGGTGTCCTACGAGCAGTACTTC. This sequence encodes CSAIPPLQVSYEQYF.

This clonotype turned up a few times. The rearrangement uses TRBV29-1 and TRBJ2-2; a possible D gene is TRBD2 (5 bases). The ends were cut back, 6 bases at V and 5 bases at J, with 13 bases in the middle. CDR1 is SQVTM and CDR2 is ANQGSEA in the germline V gene. The CDR3 has 13 amino acids. The CDR3 DNA is TGCAGCGTCGACCCTCGAGGGACCGGGGAGCTGTTTTTT. This sequence encodes CSVDPRGTGELFF.

The sample holds many counts of this clonotype. J is TRBJ2-1 and V is TRBV5-1, with D unclear. This CDR3 has 14 residues. Germline CDR1 is SGHRS and CDR2 is YFSETQ. The V gene lost 3 bases and the J gene lost 8 bases, with 15 bases spanning the gap. The CDR3 protein is CASSSDHSGDEQFF. The CDR3 DNA follows: TGCGCCAGCAGCTCGGACCACTCGGGCGATGAGCAGTTCTTC.

The chain joins TRBV4-1 to TRBJ2-2; 9 bases are a match to TRBD2. There are 16 residues in the CDR3. V shed 3 bases, J shed 2 bases, and the junction held 4 bases outside the gene matches. CDR1 is MGHRA and CDR2 is YSYEKL in the germline V gene. In DNA, the CDR3 is TGCGCCAGCAGCCATAGCGGGAGAGAAAACACCGGGGAGCTGTTTTTT. Amino acid sequence: CASSHSGRENTGELFF.

This clonotype was counted a few times. The chain combines TRBV6-5 with TRBJ2-7, with D possibly being TRBD2 (5 bases). CDR3 length equals 13 residues. In germline, CDR1 is MNHEY, CDR2 SVGAGI. Trimming left V 2 bases short and J 6 bases short, with 11 bases between. The DNA for the CDR3 is TGTGCCAGCAGTTACGGGCTAGCTGGCGAGCAGTACTTC. It codes for CASSYGLAGEQYF.

In this sample, this clonotype turned up a few times. The chain employs TRBV12-3 or TRBV12-4 and TRBJ1-2; the D gene is possibly TRBD1 (5 bases). This CDR3 is built from 14 residues. V gave up 3 bases and J gave up 5 bases, with 13 bases separating them. CDR3 protein: CASSFGTARYGYTF. The CDR3 DNA reads TGTGCCAGCAGTTTCGGGACCGCCCGTTATGGCTACACCTTC.

The V and J genes are TRBV11-3 and TRBJ1-1, with 7 bases lining up with TRBD1. The CDR3 spans 15 residues. CDR1 and CDR2 from the germline V gene are SGHNT and YENEEA. Trimming at V came to 6 bases and at J to 5 bases, leaving 12 bases not matched to a gene. The CDR3 DNA reads as TGTGCCAGCAGTAGCCGACAGGGTAGAGGTACTGAAGCTTTCTTT. Its protein product is CASSSRQGRGTEAFF.